Listed here is a single T cell receptor beta chain. The antigen remains undetermined. The record originates from a study of cytomegalovirus exposure and HLA in healthy donors. The study sampled nominally healthy donors, though unrecorded immune exposures were likely. There are 13 residues in the CDR3. V was pared by 0 bases and J by 6 bases, with 8 bases between. Germline V gene lookup returns CDR1 LGHNA and CDR2 YSLEER. Broader study findings: In a later analysis, at a false discovery rate of 0.05, 15,000 to 20,000 TCR beta sequences matched HLA alleles. It emerged from a later analysis that several of the most significant clusters appeared to be linked to common viral pathogens. The authors assumed roughly uniform sequencing depth across donors for presence/absence analyses.

PCR employed 60 Vbeta and 13 Jbeta primers. The assay was immunoSEQ multiplex PCR, and TCRdb's table has in-frame clones only and misses some. The sample includes 50,000 or so clones, 72% seen only once; the top ten take about 9.3%. The chain employs TRBV4-3 and TRBJ1-1; D is undetermined. The sample taken for sequencing was PBMCs. The TCR originated in a woman in her fifties or sixties in good health and CMV-seronegative. The CDR3 sequence is CASSQDGRAEAFF. The CDR3 DNA is TGCGCCAGCAGCCAAGATGGGAGGGCTGAAGCTTTCTTT.